This is a list of T cell receptor gamma chains from one sample in a study of Vδ1+ human thymocytes. TCRdb applied CATT to the multiplex PCR reads for clone calling. This sample has tens of thousands of gamma-chain clones; around 20% occur once, and the top ten carry under 2%. Sequencing was performed on Vdelta1+ gamma-delta thymocytes from the thymus. The receptors were gathered from a girl under three years old who had congenital heart surgery. CDR3s include the opening cysteine and the closing phenylalanine or tryptophan. Size tells how often a clone was seen (once, few, many) or the class of an expanded clone, and some rows leave it out.

v_call	clone_size	j_call	cdr3_nt	cdr3_aa
TRGV4	.	TRGJ1/TRGJ2	TGTGCCACCTGGGACAGGGACCTAACTGGGGCTAAGAAACTCTTT	CATWDRDLTGAKKLF
TRGV2	few	TRGJP2	TGTGCCACCTGGGACGGGCGAAGTAGTGATTGGATCAAGACGTTT	CATWDGRSSDWIKTF
TRGV9	.	TRGJ1/TRGJ2	TGTGCCTTGTGGGAGGTGCATGGCTATAAGAAACTCTTT	CALWEVHGYKKLF
TRGV9	.	TRGJ1/TRGJ2	TGTGCCTTGTGGGATCCATCCCAGGAGGGGAAACTCTTT	CALWDPSQEGKLF
TRGV3	.	TRGJ1/TRGJ2	TGTGCCACCTGGGGCAGGGTTTATTATAAGAAACTCTTT	CATWGRVYYKKLF
TRGV9	.	TRGJ1/TRGJ2	TGTGCCTTGTGGGAAATACGCTATTATAAGAAACTCTTT	CALWEIRYYKKLF
TRGV9	.	TRGJ1/TRGJ2	TGTGCCTTGTGGGAGGTGCAAAGGTCGGCGAAACTCTTT	CALWEVQRSAKLF
TRGV3	.	TRGJ1/TRGJ2	TGTGCCACCTGGGACAAAAGAAGAAGTAATTATTATAAGAAACTCTTT	CATWDKRRSNYYKKLF
TRGV9	.	TRGJ1/TRGJ2	TGTGCCTTGTGGGAGGGCCTTTATTATAAGAAACTCTTT	CALWEGLYYKKLF
TRGV3	.	TRGJ1/TRGJ2	TGTGCCACCTGGGCCTCAAAGAAACTCTTT	CATWASKKLF
TRGV4	few	TRGJP1	TGTGCCACCTGGGCCCGCACTGGTTGGTTCAAGATATTT	CATWARTGWFKIF
TRGV3	few	TRGJ1/TRGJ2	TGTGCCACCTGGGACAGGTCCAAGAGGCCCTTGAGGTATAAGAAACTCTTT	CATWDRSKRPLRYKKLF
TRGV4	.	TRGJ1/TRGJ2	TGTGCCACCTGGGCCACGCGTATGGGGGGCAAGAAACTCTTT	CATWATRMGGKKLF
TRGV8	.	TRGJ1/TRGJ2	TGTGCCACCTGGGATAGACCCTCTTATAAGAAACTCTTT	CATWDRPSYKKLF
TRGV4	.	TRGJ1/TRGJ2	TGTGCCACCTGGGATGAAATGGTATTGGTAGGGTATAAGAAACTCTTT	CATWDEMVLVGYKKLF
TRGV9	few	TRGJ1/TRGJ2	TGTGCCTTGCCGATTTATTATAAGAAACTCTTT	CALPIYYKKLF
TRGV2	few	TRGJ1/TRGJ2	TGTGCCACCTGGGACGTCCATCCGAATGGGGCCCCCGAGCAGAGCAGGAAACTCTTT	CATWDVHPNGAPEQSRKLF
TRGV3	.	TRGJ1/TRGJ2	TGTGCCACCTGGGACAGGCGCCGAGGTAAGAAACTCTTT	CATWDRRRGKKLF
TRGV3	.	TRGJP2	TGTGCCACCTGGGACAGGCAGGTGGTTAGTAGTGATTGGATCAAGACGTTT	CATWDRQVVSSDWIKTF
TRGV9	few	TRGJ1/TRGJ2	TGTGCCTTGTGGGAGGTGCATCCAATTTATTATAAGAAACTCTTT	CALWEVHPIYYKKLF
TRGV9	.	TRGJ1/TRGJ2	TGTGCCTTGTGGGAGGGGAAAAAGAAACTCTTT	CALWEGKKKLF
TRGV9	.	TRGJ1/TRGJ2	TGTGCCTTGTGGGAGGGCCCCTTTCTGGATAAGAAACTCTTT	CALWEGPFLDKKLF
TRGV5	.	TRGJP1	TGTGCCACCTGGGACAGCTATACCACTGGTTGGTTCAAGATATTT	CATWDSYTTGWFKIF
TRGV3	few	TRGJ1/TRGJ2	TGTGCCACCTGGGACGAAATTTATTATAAGAAACTCTTT	CATWDEIYYKKLF
TRGV3	.	TRGJ1/TRGJ2	TGTGCCACCTGGGACAGGCTATTTCGTTATTATAAGAAACTCTTT	CATWDRLFRYYKKLF
TRGV3	.	TRGJ1/TRGJ2	TGTGCCACCTGGGACAGGCCGTCCCCACGATATTATTATAAGAAACTCTTT	CATWDRPSPRYYYKKLF
TRGV4	few	TRGJ1/TRGJ2	TGTGCCACCTGGGATGGTTGCATTGAGAAACTCTTT	CATWDGCIEKLF
TRGV2	few	TRGJ1/TRGJ2	TGTGCCACCTGGGACGGGCCTCGTGGGAAACTCTTT	CATWDGPRGKLF
TRGV2	.	TRGJP2	TGTGCCACCTACTCCCCCCATCCAGGTTGTGATTGGATCAAGACGTTT	CATYSPHPGCDWIKTF
TRGV2	.	TRGJ1/TRGJ2	TGTGCCACCTGGGACGGCATCTCTTATAAGAAACTCTTT	CATWDGISYKKLF
TRGV4	.	TRGJ1/TRGJ2	TGTGCCACCTGGGATGGGCCCCGTTTGAATTATTATAAGAAACTCTTT	CATWDGPRLNYYKKLF
TRGV4	few	TRGJ1/TRGJ2	TGTGCCACCTGGGGGAACAATGAGCATTATAAGAAACTCTTT	CATWGNNEHYKKLF
TRGV9	.	TRGJ1/TRGJ2	TGTGCCTTGTGGGAGGAGTATTCGAATTATTATAAGAAACTCTTT	CALWEEYSNYYKKLF